The 32 T cell receptor beta chains below all came from one sample that was sequenced in a study of cytomegalovirus exposure and HLA in healthy donors. PCR employed 60 Vbeta and 13 Jbeta primers. Here immunoSEQ multiplex PCR was the method, and the copy in TCRdb shows in-frame clones only, minus some. The table includes approximately 190,000 clones, roughly 68% detected once. What was sequenced was PBMCs. The source of these receptors is a woman aged 25 to 45 in good health and CMV-seronegative.

In its sample, this clone was seen a few times. The chain joins TRBV6-4 to TRBJ2-2; 9 bases map to TRBD1. Germline assignment: CDR1 MRHNA and CDR2 SNTAGT. The CDR3 is 14 residues long. V lost 8 bases and J lost 5; bases outside the gene matches: 6. CDR3 sequence: CASSRDRETGELFF. The CDR3 DNA reads as TGTGCCAGCTCCCGGGACAGGGAAACCGGGGAGCTGTTTTTT.

This chain's CDR3 is CASSPDWRANTGELFF. CDR3 bases: TGTGCCAGCAGCCCAGACTGGCGAGCGAACACCGGGGAGCTGTTTTTT. The V gene is TRBV5-4, the J gene TRBJ2-2; no clear D. V dropped 4 bases and J dropped 0 bases, with 13 bases sitting between them. Germline V gene data show CDR1 as SGHNT and CDR2 as YYREEE (reference sequence). The CDR3 length is 16 residues. Full variable domain (rest looked up from reference TRBV5-4 and TRBJ2-2): ETGVTQSPTHLIKTRGQQVTLRCSSQSGHNTVSWYQQALGQGPQFIFQYYREEENGRGNFPPRFSGLQFPNYSSELNVNALELDDSALYLCASSPDWRANTGELFFGEGSRLTVL.

The CDR3: CASSSGLREAFF. The CDR3 DNA is TGTGCCAGCAGCTCCGGACTCCGCGAAGCTTTCTTT. The chain is built from TRBV14 and TRBJ1-1, with D unclear. Trimming pared 5 bases from V and 8 bases from J, leaving 12 bases between. The germline V gene encodes CDR1 SGHDN and CDR2 FVKESK. This CDR3 is 12 amino acids long.

The table lists this clone with a few counts. This chain joins TRBV13 and TRBJ1-1, with 7 bases aligning to TRBD1. Trimming took 3 bases from V and 5 from J; bases not matched to a gene: 3. This CDR3 region has 13 residues. Germline V gene data show CDR1 as PRHDT and CDR2 as FYEKMQ (reference sequence). The CDR3: CASSFGQETEAFF. CDR3 coding DNA: TGTGCCAGCAGCTTTGGACAGGAGACTGAAGCTTTCTTT.

This clone appeared once. The chain recombines TRBV2 with TRBJ2-7; 9 bases are a match to TRBD1. This CDR3 has 15 amino acids. The J segment lost 4 bases and the V segment lost 4 bases, leaving 8 bases of the junction unmatched. CDR1 is SNHLY, CDR2 FYNNEI, per germline. The CDR3 DNA sequence: TGTGCCAGCAGTGGGACAGGGGTTTTTCGATACGAGCAGTACTTC. It encodes CASSGTGVFRYEQYF. Drawing the rest from reference TRBV2 and TRBJ2-7, the complete variable domain is EPEVTQTPSHQVTQMGQEVILRCVPISNHLYFYWYRQILGQKVEFLVSFYNNEISEKSEIFDDQFSVERPDGSNFTLKIRSTKLEDSAMYFCASSGTGVFRYEQYFGPGTRLTVT.

This chain uses TRBV19 with TRBJ2-3; 8 nucleotides align to TRBD2. Germline CDR1 is LNHDA and CDR2 is SQIVND (reference sequence). The CDR3 is 15 amino acids. The V and J ends lost 3 bases and 1 base, in that order; junction bases with no gene match: 3. CDR3 bases: TGTGCCAGTAGTATTCAAGCGGGGGGCACAGATACGCAGTATTTT. Its protein is CASSIQAGGTDTQYF.

The V and J genes are TRBV29-1 and TRBJ2-7, with TRBD2 matching 12 bases. V lost 6 bases, J lost 6 bases, and 6 bases stayed unmatched. The germline CDR1 and CDR2 sequences are SQVTM and ANQGSEA. This CDR3 region has 13 residues. The CDR3: CSVSTSGGSEQYF. CDR3 DNA sequence: TGCAGCGTCTCGACTAGCGGGGGTTCCGAGCAGTACTTC.

Only a few counts were recorded for this clone. The rearrangement joins TRBV5-5 to TRBJ1-1, with unresolved D. CDR3 length: 14 amino acids. The V and J ends lost 4 bases and 2 bases respectively, with 12 bases between them. Germline lookup yields CDR1 SGHKS and CDR2 YYEKEE (reference sequence). The CDR3 DNA reads TGTGCCAGCAGCCTGATGGTTACTAACACTGAAGCTTTCTTT. It is translated as CASSLMVTNTEAFF.

This clone has just a few counts. This chain joins TRBV6-1 and TRBJ2-3; the match to TRBD2 covers 15 bases. The CDR3 has 15 residues. V lost 4 bases, J lost 4 bases, and 0 bases stayed unmatched. Per the germline V gene, CDR1 is MNHNS and CDR2 is SASEGT. DNA for the CDR3: TGTGCCAGCAGTGGGACTAGCGGGGGGGCAGATACGCAGTATTTT. Its protein product is CASSGTSGGADTQYF.

This clone was counted once. V usage is TRBV7-2 and J usage is TRBJ2-7; a weak D match, TRBD1 (6 bases). V lost 5 bases to trimming and J lost 9 bases, with 20 bases between them. Germline loops: CDR1 SGHTA, CDR2 FQGNSA. CDR3 size: 14 residues. In nucleotides, the CDR3 is TGTGCCAGCAGCGGGCGGACAGCCCTTCAGGGGCAGTACTTC. Translated: CASSGRTALQGQYF.

The chain couples TRBV5-4 to TRBJ1-2; the D is unclear. Trimming stripped 2 bases from V and 0 bases from J, with 11 bases between. The CDR3 contains 15 residues. The germline V gene has CDR1 SGHNT and CDR2 YYREEE (reference sequence). The CDR3 region is CASSFNPVANYGYTF. The CDR3 bases are TGTGCCAGCAGCTTCAACCCGGTAGCTAACTATGGCTACACCTTC.

The V gene is TRBV2, the J gene TRBJ2-3; perhaps TRBD1 as D (6 bases). The CDR3 is 17 amino acids. V was pared by 3 bases and J by 2 bases, with 18 bases between. Looked up from germline, CDR1 is SNHLY and CDR2 is FYNNEI. The DNA for the CDR3 is TGTGCCAGCAGTGACTACCTGGGGGCTTGGGACACAGATACGCAGTATTTT. This gives the protein CASSDYLGAWDTDTQYF.

The chain joins TRBV5-4 to TRBJ2-7; D perhaps matches TRBD1 (5 bases). The CDR3 has 15 amino acids. V was clipped by 1 base and J by 3 bases, with 14 bases between them. Germline assignment: CDR1 SGHNT and CDR2 YYREEE (reference sequence). CDR3 bases: TGTGCCAGCAGCTTGTATGGACAAACAGTCTACGAGCAGTACTTC. It yields the protein CASSLYGQTVYEQYF.

This rearrangement joins TRBV7-9 to TRBJ1-4; D possibly corresponds to TRBD1 (6 bases). Between the trimmed V and J ends, which lost 5 bases and 0 bases, there was a span of 19 bases. Germline V gene lookup returns CDR1 SEHNR and CDR2 FQNEAQ (reference sequence). The CDR3 loop spans 18 amino acids. CDR3 DNA sequence: TGTGCCAGCAGCCAAGTTTTGGGGGCCGGTGCAACTAATGAAAAACTGTTTTTT. Translation gives CASSQVLGAGATNEKLFF.

The chain is built from TRBV30 and TRBJ1-1, with TRBD1 as a possible D gene (5 bases). This CDR3 spans 15 amino acids. CDR1 is GTSNPN and CDR2 is SVGIG in the germline V gene (reference sequence). The ends were cut back, 0 bases at V and 5 bases at J, with 16 bases in the middle. The DNA of the CDR3 is TGTGCCTGGAGTGTTGGTGGGACGGGAGTGACTGAAGCTTTCTTT. This codes for CAWSVGGTGVTEAFF.

This sequence joins TRBV2 and TRBJ2-7, with 7 bases fitting TRBD2. J lost 4 bases, V lost 2 bases, and 8 bases had no gene match. This CDR3 has 15 amino acids. Per germline, CDR1 SNHLY and CDR2 FYNNEI. As DNA, the CDR3 is TGTGCCAGCAGTGAACGGTCTAGCGGTGCGTACGAGCAGTACTTC. Its protein product is CASSERSSGAYEQYF.

This clone has only a few counts. The V and J genes are TRBV10-3 and TRBJ2-3; D is ambiguous. V lost 5 bases and J 5 bases, leaving 8 bases between the germline ends. CDR3 length: 12 residues. Germline-derived CDR1 and CDR2 are ENHRY and SYGVKD. The CDR3 sequence is CAISFREDTQYF. CDR3 coding DNA: TGTGCCATCAGTTTCCGCGAAGATACGCAGTATTTT.

DNA for the CDR3: TGCGCCAGCAGCTTGGGAACGGGGGGGGGCACAGATACGCAGTATTTT. Translating gives CASSLGTGGGTDTQYF. The chain couples TRBV5-1 to TRBJ2-3; 8 bases match TRBD2. The CDR3 is 16 amino acids. Per the germline V gene, CDR1 is SGHRS and CDR2 is YFSETQ. With V trimmed by 0 bases and J by 1 base, 4 bases remained unmatched.

The chain carries TRBV10-1 and TRBJ2-2; maybe TRBD1 (5 bases). The CDR3 sequence is 15 residues long. Germline CDR1 WNHNN, CDR2 SYGVQD (reference sequence). The ends were cut back, 4 bases at V and 0 bases at J, with 9 bases in the middle. This CDR3 reads CASSAAGSNTGELFF. DNA of the CDR3: TGCGCCAGCAGTGCAGCAGGGTCGAACACCGGGGAGCTGTTTTTT.

This rearrangement joins TRBV5-6 to TRBJ2-2; D is ambiguous. The CDR3 contains 16 residues. Germline-derived CDR1 and CDR2 are SGHDT and YYEEEE. The V and J ends lost 1 base and 9 bases respectively, with 19 bases between them. CDR3 sequence (DNA): TGTGCCAGCAGCTTGAATGCTAAGCGCTCGGCCTGGGAGCTGTTTTTT. This encodes CASSLNAKRSAWELFF.

The chain joins TRBV5-4 to TRBJ1-1; 7 bases align to TRBD1. CDR1 and CDR2 from the germline V gene are SGHNT and YYREEE (reference sequence). CDR3 length: 15 residues. After removal of 0 bases from V and 1 base from J, the junction contained 3 bases not matched to a gene. In DNA form, the CDR3 reads TGTGCCAGCAGCTTGGGGCGACAGGGGAACACTGAAGCTTTCTTT. Its translation is CASSLGRQGNTEAFF.

The genes are TRBV7-8 and TRBJ2-5, with D perhaps TRBD1 (6 bases). Germline V gene lookup returns CDR1 SGHVS and CDR2 FQNEAQ. Trimming took off 3 bases at V and 4 bases at J, with 18 bases between the two ends. This CDR3 region has 16 residues. The CDR3 spells CASSFYYRQGGETQYF. The DNA of the CDR3 is TGTGCCAGCAGCTTCTACTATCGTCAAGGGGGAGAGACCCAGTACTTC.

The gene calls are TRBV5-6 and TRBJ1-2; unclear D gene. The germline CDR1 and CDR2 sequences are SGHDT and YYEEEE. This CDR3 region has 14 residues. V gave up 0 bases and J gave up 5 bases, with 11 bases separating them. In nucleotides, the CDR3 is TGTGCCAGCAGCTTGGAGAGGCGGGAGTATGGCTACACCTTC. This translates into CASSLERREYGYTF.

CDR3 residues: CASSSDRDAYYEQYF. For the CDR3, the DNA is TGTGCCAGCAGCTCGGACAGGGATGCTTACTACGAGCAGTACTTC. The chain carries TRBV5-5 and TRBJ2-7; 8 nucleotides agree with TRBD1. With V trimmed by 3 bases and J by 3 bases, 8 bases remained unmatched. Germline V gives CDR1 SGHKS, CDR2 YYEKEE (reference sequence). This CDR3 has 15 residues.

The CDR3 is CASSFGDRAVGELFF. In nucleotides, the CDR3 is TGCGCCAGCAGCTTTGGGGACAGGGCGGTCGGGGAGCTGTTTTTT. The chain carries TRBV5-1 and TRBJ2-2; 9 bases map to TRBD1. Germline CDR1 and CDR2: SGHRS and YFSETQ. J lost 7 bases, V lost 2 bases, and 6 bases had no gene match. This CDR3 comprises 15 residues. Full variable domain (outside the CDR3, taken from reference TRBV5-1 and TRBJ2-2): KAGVTQTPRYLIKTRGQQVTLSCSPISGHRSVSWYQQTPGQGLQFLFEYFSETQRNKGNFPGRFSGRQFSNSRSEMNVSTLELGDSALYLCASSFGDRAVGELFFGEGSRLTVL.

This rearrangement joins TRBV5-1 to TRBJ2-3, with 12 bases fitting TRBD2. The CDR3 runs 22 residues. The V and J ends lost 0 bases and 3 bases, in that order; junction bases with no gene match: 20. Germline assignment: CDR1 SGHRS and CDR2 YFSETQ. The CDR3 reads CASSLDPPRTSGKRGGTDTQYF. The CDR3 coding sequence is TGCGCCAGCAGCTTGGACCCCCCCCGGACTAGCGGGAAAAGGGGGGGGACAGATACGCAGTATTTT.

The chain combines TRBV5-1 with TRBJ1-1; 7 nucleotides agree with TRBD1. The CDR3 runs to 14 residues. CDR1 and CDR2 from the germline V gene are SGHRS and YFSETQ. J was trimmed by 1 base and V by 3 bases; bases with no gene match: 3. The CDR3 DNA follows: TGCGCCAGCAGCTCAGACAGGGAGAACACTGAAGCTTTCTTT. It codes for CASSSDRENTEAFF.

The chain employs TRBV10-3 and TRBJ1-5; 8 bases match TRBD1. Germline-derived CDR1 and CDR2 are ENHRY and SYGVKD. The trim removed 3 bases at V and 6 bases at J, leaving 4 bases unmatched. The CDR3 totals 14 residues. CDR3 loop: CAISDPGGGQPQHF. In DNA form, the CDR3 reads TGTGCCATCAGTGATCCAGGGGGCGGTCAGCCCCAGCATTTT.

This clone was seen a single time. The J gene is TRBJ2-5, the V gene TRBV27; D is possibly TRBD2 (5 bases). The CDR3 is made up of 11 amino acids. Germline V lookup: CDR1 MNHEY, CDR2 SMNVEV (reference sequence). The V and J ends lost 7 bases and 7 bases respectively, with 10 bases between them. CDR3 in amino acids: CASTHRGTQYF. CDR3 in DNA: TGTGCCAGCACGCACCGGGGGACCCAGTACTTC.

The V call is TRBV7-3, the J call TRBJ2-3, with 8 nucleotides matching TRBD1. Per the germline V gene, CDR1 is SGHTA and CDR2 is FQGTGA. V trimming: 5 bases; J trimming: 0 bases; junction bases outside the gene matches: 4. The CDR3 contains 15 residues. The CDR3 DNA is TGTGCCAGCAGCCCCGGACAGGGAAGCACAGATACGCAGTATTTT. Translated: CASSPGQGSTDTQYF.

The chain has TRBV7-6 and TRBJ1-5; D is uncertain. V was shortened by 5 bases and J by 1 base, with 18 bases between the two germline ends. Germline loops: CDR1 SGHVS, CDR2 FNYEAQ. The CDR3 totals 17 residues. The CDR3 bases are TGTGCCAGCAGCCCGGATGGGTCTTGGGCGAGCAATCAGCCCCAGCATTTT. It codes for CASSPDGSWASNQPQHF.

The V call is TRBV2, the J call TRBJ1-2; no clear D. The CDR3 contains 13 residues. Trimming removed 3 bases from V and 2 bases from J, with 7 bases in between. Looked up from germline, CDR1 is SNHLY and CDR2 is FYNNEI. Here the CDR3 DNA reads TGTGCCAGCAGTGAGGTGCGGAACTATGGCTACACCTTC. This gives the protein CASSEVRNYGYTF.